A single count supports the clone carrying this T cell receptor beta chain. The antigen is not known. This record comes from a study of cytomegalovirus exposure and HLA in healthy donors. Study-wide results and limits: Specificity of a few CMV-associated chains for CMV antigens was verified in vitro. Looking again later, the authors saw that most CMV-associated TCR beta chains seemed HLA-restricted. Indistinguishability led to the exclusion of some V segments, TRBV6-2 and TRBV6-3 included.

This CDR3 has 17 amino acids. Germline V gives CDR1 MDHEN, CDR2 SYDVKM. Losses at the gene ends were 5 bases for V and 7 bases for J; bases not matched to a gene: 15. Vbeta (60) and Jbeta (13) primers were used in the PCR. Measured with immunoSEQ multiplex PCR; TCRdb has only the in-frame clones, and not every one. The data show roughly 100,000 clones, with around 66% seen just once and less than 3.5% held by the top ten. Every donor was a healthy person donating bone marrow. The V and J genes are TRBV28 and TRBJ1-5, with 9 bases that match TRBD1. This clonotype originated in a woman between 45 and 65 years old in good health and CMV-seronegative. The sample was PBMCs. The CDR3 here is CASSPSRGDRVRQPQHF. The CDR3 bases are TGTGCCAGCAGTCCGAGCAGGGGGGACAGGGTTAGGCAGCCCCAGCATTTT.